This T cell receptor (beta chain) was obtained from a study of OX40 agonist ivuxolimab in advanced cancers. Clones were read by immunoSEQ multiplex PCR, and TCRdb kept only the in-frame ones, dropping some. The table lists about 68,000 clones, 70% to 85% of them singletons. The CDR3 totals 14 residues. V was trimmed by 1 base and J by 3 bases, leaving 10 bases between them. Germline lookup yields CDR1 SGHKS and CDR2 YYEKEE (reference sequence). The receptor was derived from an adult with an advanced solid tumor such as melanoma, head and neck, liver or kidney cancer. The V and J genes are TRBV5-5 and TRBJ2-5; weak D call: TRBD1 (5 bases). Material: CD4+ or CD8+ T cells sorted from blood, obtained in a trial of the OX40 agonist ivuxolimab. CDR3 sequence reads: CASSLFGREETQYF. DNA of the CDR3: TGTGCCAGCAGCTTGTTTGGCAGGGAAGAGACCCAGTACTTC.